This T cell receptor (beta chain) was captured in a study of identical twins. One entry per CDR3 protein results from TCRdb running MiXCR on the 5' RACE reads. This sample has some 190,000 distinct CDR3 sequences, with about 16% found just once. This clonotype was counted a few times. The CDR3 contains 17 residues. Germline values: CDR1 SGHVS, CDR2 FQNEAQ. The V segment lost 2 bases and the J segment 9 bases; nucleotides outside the gene matches: 13. This sample was also put to use in a study of T cells expressing NK-cell markers.

The sequencing input was CD8+ T cells sorted from blood. The rearrangement links TRBV7-8 to TRBJ1-5; 10 bases line up with TRBD1. The receptor was isolated from a woman younger than 35 in good health. The CDR3 loop reads CASSLLGTGASVAPQHF. The CDR3 bases are TGTGCCAGCAGCTTACTTGGGACAGGGGCGTCCGTTGCGCCCCAGCATTTT.